This is a list of T cell receptor beta chains from one sample in a study of cytomegalovirus exposure and HLA in healthy donors. The method was immunoSEQ multiplex PCR; TCRdb's version includes in-frame clones alone and lacks a portion of them. The sample includes some 130,000 clones, roughly three quarters of them seen just once. The sample consisted of PBMCs. Receptor source: a man younger than 40 in good health and CMV-seronegative. CDR3s include the opening cysteine and the closing phenylalanine or tryptophan. D genes are given only for firm matches. Clone size, where shown, is once, few, many, or a class for clones that have expanded.

d_call: -
v_call: TRBV5-6
clone_size: -
j_call: TRBJ2-7
cdr3_aa: CASSLAGGAFEQYF
cdr3_nt: TGTGCCAGCAGCTTGGCCGGGGGTGCATTCGAGCAGTACTTC

d_call: -
v_call: TRBV12-1
clone_size: -
j_call: TRBJ2-1
cdr3_aa: CASSFTTLTGQTYNEQFF
cdr3_nt: TGTGCCAGCAGCTTCACGACCCTAACGGGACAAACCTACAATGAGCAGTTCTTC

d_call: -
v_call: TRBV18
clone_size: -
j_call: TRBJ2-5
cdr3_aa: CASSPHAVGRGENQETQYF
cdr3_nt: TGTGCCAGCTCCCCTCACGCGGTTGGGAGGGGGGAAAACCAAGAGACCCAGTACTTC

d_call: TRBD1
v_call: TRBV30
clone_size: -
j_call: TRBJ1-2
cdr3_aa: CAWSAGTGGSQYGYTF
cdr3_nt: TGTGCCTGGAGCGCCGGGACAGGGGGCTCTCAGTATGGCTACACCTTC

d_call: TRBD1
v_call: TRBV11-2
clone_size: -
j_call: TRBJ2-5
cdr3_aa: CASSSYTVRSGGKRTQYF
cdr3_nt: TGTGCCAGCAGCTCGTATACTGTTAGGTCAGGGGGAAAACGAACCCAGTACTTC

d_call: TRBD2
v_call: TRBV29-1
clone_size: -
j_call: TRBJ2-1
cdr3_aa: CSVASGRSDYNEQFF
cdr3_nt: TGCAGCGTTGCTAGCGGGAGGTCGGACTACAATGAGCAGTTCTTC

d_call: -
v_call: TRBV2
clone_size: -
j_call: TRBJ2-7
cdr3_aa: CASSRMVARSGEQYF
cdr3_nt: TGTGCCAGCAGCAGAATGGTAGCGAGGTCGGGCGAGCAGTACTTC

d_call: -
v_call: TRBV7-9
clone_size: -
j_call: TRBJ2-7
cdr3_aa: CASSLVLGEGGTAYEQYF
cdr3_nt: TGTGCCAGCAGCTTAGTTTTGGGGGAAGGAGGGACAGCCTACGAGCAGTACTTC

d_call: -
v_call: TRBV15
clone_size: few
j_call: TRBJ2-1
cdr3_aa: CATSGTQGGYNEQFF
cdr3_nt: TGTGCCACCAGCGGGACGCAGGGGGGATACAATGAGCAGTTCTTC

d_call: -
v_call: TRBV25-1
clone_size: once
j_call: TRBJ2-3
cdr3_aa: CASSESYTDTQYF
cdr3_nt: TGTGCCAGCAGTGAATCTTACACAGATACGCAGTATTTT

d_call: TRBD2
v_call: TRBV9
clone_size: -
j_call: TRBJ2-5
cdr3_aa: CASSVAGGPQETQYF
cdr3_nt: TGTGCCAGCAGCGTAGCGGGGGGGCCGCAAGAGACCCAGTACTTC

d_call: TRBD2
v_call: TRBV6-5
clone_size: -
j_call: TRBJ2-1
cdr3_aa: CASSKGLGRNEQFF
cdr3_nt: TGTGCCAGCAGTAAGGGACTAGGCCGCAATGAGCAGTTCTTC

d_call: TRBD2
v_call: TRBV7-6
clone_size: -
j_call: TRBJ2-3
cdr3_aa: CASSLGTSGADTQYF
cdr3_nt: TGTGCCAGCAGCTTAGGGACTAGCGGGGCAGATACGCAGTATTTT

d_call: TRBD1
v_call: TRBV7-9
clone_size: once
j_call: TRBJ1-4
cdr3_aa: CASSLLGDRDEKLFF
cdr3_nt: TGTGCCAGCAGCTTATTAGGGGACAGGGACGAAAAACTGTTTTTT

d_call: TRBD2
v_call: TRBV5-1
clone_size: -
j_call: TRBJ2-1
cdr3_aa: CASSLRTSGRGSTNEQFF
cdr3_nt: TGCGCCAGCAGCTTACGGACTAGCGGGAGAGGTTCCACCAATGAGCAGTTCTTC

d_call: -
v_call: TRBV6-1
clone_size: -
j_call: TRBJ2-1
cdr3_aa: CASSKMVEGGNEQFF
cdr3_nt: TGTGCCAGCAGCAAAATGGTGGAGGGGGGGAATGAGCAGTTCTTC

d_call: TRBD2
v_call: TRBV15
clone_size: -
j_call: TRBJ2-1
cdr3_aa: CATSPSRGLAGGLSSYNEQFF
cdr3_nt: TGTGCCACCAGCCCAAGCAGAGGACTAGCGGGAGGGTTAAGCTCCTACAATGAGCAGTTCTTC

d_call: -
v_call: TRBV5-5
clone_size: -
j_call: TRBJ2-7
cdr3_aa: CASSLGIAYEQYF
cdr3_nt: TGTGCCAGCAGCTTGGGTATCGCCTACGAGCAGTACTTC

d_call: -
v_call: TRBV5-1
clone_size: -
j_call: TRBJ2-5
cdr3_aa: CASSIERQGGETQYF
cdr3_nt: TGCGCCAGCAGCATCGAAAGACAGGGAGGAGAGACCCAGTACTTC

d_call: -
v_call: TRBV4-1
clone_size: once
j_call: TRBJ1-4
cdr3_aa: CASSQWQREKLFF
cdr3_nt: TGCGCCAGCAGCCAGTGGCAGCGTGAAAAACTGTTTTTT

d_call: -
v_call: TRBV18
clone_size: -
j_call: TRBJ1-4
cdr3_aa: CASSPRSRVEEKLFF
cdr3_nt: TGTGCCAGCTCACCAAGGAGCAGGGTTGAGGAAAAACTGTTTTTT

d_call: -
v_call: TRBV2
clone_size: -
j_call: TRBJ1-5
cdr3_aa: CASSDGRDYNQPQHF
cdr3_nt: TGTGCCAGCAGTGACGGTAGGGACTACAATCAGCCCCAGCATTTT

d_call: TRBD1
v_call: TRBV15
clone_size: -
j_call: TRBJ1-4
cdr3_aa: CATSRGKTGSNEKLFF
cdr3_nt: TGTGCCACCAGCAGAGGAAAGACAGGGTCTAATGAAAAACTGTTTTTT

d_call: TRBD2
v_call: TRBV29-1
clone_size: -
j_call: TRBJ2-7
cdr3_aa: CSVAGGLGDEQYF
cdr3_nt: TGCAGCGTTGCGGGGGGGCTGGGGGACGAGCAGTACTTC

d_call: -
v_call: TRBV2
clone_size: -
j_call: TRBJ2-5
cdr3_aa: CASSEIAVTGVETQYF
cdr3_nt: TGTGCCAGCAGTGAAATTGCTGTAACGGGAGTAGAGACCCAGTACTTC

d_call: -
v_call: TRBV7-9
clone_size: -
j_call: TRBJ2-7
cdr3_aa: CASTAGPEREQYF
cdr3_nt: TGTGCCAGCACCGCGGGACCCGAGAGGGAGCAGTACTTC

d_call: TRBD1
v_call: TRBV18
clone_size: -
j_call: TRBJ1-4
cdr3_aa: CASSPRGQTNEKLFF
cdr3_nt: TGTGCCAGCTCACCACGGGGACAGACTAATGAAAAACTGTTTTTT

d_call: -
v_call: TRBV28
clone_size: few
j_call: TRBJ2-6
cdr3_aa: CASSPGKAGANVLTF
cdr3_nt: TGTGCCAGCAGTCCGGGAAAGGCTGGGGCCAACGTCCTGACTTTC

d_call: TRBD1
v_call: TRBV5-1
clone_size: -
j_call: TRBJ2-2
cdr3_aa: CATGTGDTGELFF
cdr3_nt: TGCGCCACCGGGACAGGGGACACCGGGGAGCTGTTTTTT

d_call: TRBD1
v_call: TRBV2
clone_size: -
j_call: TRBJ2-7
cdr3_aa: CASSDIEDRVGSEQYF
cdr3_nt: TGTGCCAGCAGTGATATCGAGGACAGGGTAGGCTCCGAGCAGTACTTC

d_call: -
v_call: TRBV18
clone_size: -
j_call: TRBJ2-7
cdr3_aa: CASSPQSSYEQYF
cdr3_nt: TGTGCCAGCTCACCACAGAGCTCCTACGAGCAGTACTTC

d_call: TRBD2
v_call: TRBV4-1
clone_size: -
j_call: TRBJ2-5
cdr3_aa: CASSQGLAGETQYF
cdr3_nt: TGCGCCAGCAGCCAAGGACTAGCGGGAGAGACCCAGTACTTC

d_call: TRBD2
v_call: TRBV27
clone_size: -
j_call: TRBJ2-7
cdr3_aa: CALGRERKSGEQYF
cdr3_nt: TGTGCCTTGGGGCGGGAGAGAAAATCGGGCGAGCAGTACTTC

d_call: TRBD2
v_call: TRBV5-4
clone_size: -
j_call: TRBJ2-7
cdr3_aa: CASSSGLAGAYEQYF
cdr3_nt: TGTGCCAGCAGCTCTGGACTAGCGGGGGCCTACGAGCAGTACTTC

d_call: TRBD2
v_call: TRBV7-3
clone_size: -
j_call: TRBJ2-6
cdr3_aa: CASSLRGGRASGANVLTF
cdr3_nt: TGTGCCAGCAGCTTAAGGGGGGGACGTGCCTCTGGGGCCAACGTCCTGACTTTC

d_call: -
v_call: TRBV2
clone_size: -
j_call: TRBJ2-4
cdr3_aa: CASTPVGVLAKNIQYF
cdr3_nt: TGTGCCAGCACCCCAGTGGGAGTCCTAGCCAAAAACATTCAGTACTTC

d_call: TRBD2
v_call: TRBV9
clone_size: -
j_call: TRBJ2-1
cdr3_aa: CASSVRGTSGSNEQFF
cdr3_nt: TGTGCCAGCAGCGTTCGTGGGACTAGCGGGAGCAATGAGCAGTTCTTC

d_call: TRBD1
v_call: TRBV11-2
clone_size: -
j_call: TRBJ2-5
cdr3_aa: CASSLNRGEETQYF
cdr3_nt: TGTGCCAGCAGCTTAAACAGGGGCGAAGAGACCCAGTACTTC

d_call: -
v_call: TRBV10-3
clone_size: -
j_call: TRBJ2-6
cdr3_aa: CAISESGSGANVLTF
cdr3_nt: TGTGCCATCAGTGAGTCAGGGAGCGGGGCCAACGTCCTGACTTTC

d_call: -
v_call: TRBV10-1
clone_size: few
j_call: TRBJ1-1
cdr3_aa: CATSRSLRDTAFF
cdr3_nt: TGCGCCACAAGTCGCAGCTTGAGGGACACGGCTTTCTTT

d_call: -
v_call: TRBV13
clone_size: -
j_call: TRBJ2-2
cdr3_aa: CASSYTSFSNTGELFF
cdr3_nt: TGTGCCAGCAGCTACACTAGCTTTTCGAACACCGGGGAGCTGTTTTTT

d_call: -
v_call: TRBV6-1
clone_size: -
j_call: TRBJ1-4
cdr3_aa: CASSELKGSSEKLFF
cdr3_nt: TGTGCCAGCAGTGAACTGAAAGGGAGTAGTGAAAAACTGTTTTTT

d_call: -
v_call: TRBV7-3
clone_size: -
j_call: TRBJ1-1
cdr3_aa: CASSFGGLSEAFF
cdr3_nt: TGTGCCAGCAGCTTCGGGGGGCTCTCTGAAGCTTTCTTT

d_call: -
v_call: TRBV6-1
clone_size: once
j_call: TRBJ1-3
cdr3_aa: CASRNSGNTIYF
cdr3_nt: TGTGCCAGCCGTAACTCTGGAAACACCATATATTTT

d_call: -
v_call: TRBV2
clone_size: -
j_call: TRBJ2-3
cdr3_aa: CASSEVGSDADTQYF
cdr3_nt: TGTGCCAGCAGTGAAGTGGGTAGCGACGCAGATACGCAGTATTTT